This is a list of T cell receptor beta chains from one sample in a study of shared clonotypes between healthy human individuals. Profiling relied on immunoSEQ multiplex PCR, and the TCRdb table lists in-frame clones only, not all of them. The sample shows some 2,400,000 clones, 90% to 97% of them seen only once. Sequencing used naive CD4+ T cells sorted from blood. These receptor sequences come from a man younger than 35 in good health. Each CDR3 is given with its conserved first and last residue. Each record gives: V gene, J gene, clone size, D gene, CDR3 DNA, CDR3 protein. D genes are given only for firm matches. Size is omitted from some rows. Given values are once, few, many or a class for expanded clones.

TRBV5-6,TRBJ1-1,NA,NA,TGTGCCAGCAGCTTGCCGGGGCAAGTCATGAACACTGAAGCTTTCTTT,CASSLPGQVMNTEAFF
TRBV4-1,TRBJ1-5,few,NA,TGCGCCAGCAGCCAGGCACAACAGGGCGACCATCAGCCCCAGCATTTT,CASSQAQQGDHQPQHF
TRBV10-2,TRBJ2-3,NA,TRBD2,TGCGCCAGCAGCGGACTAGCGGGGGGGCCAGATACGCAGTATTTT,CASSGLAGGPDTQYF
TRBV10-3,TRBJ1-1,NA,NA,TGTGCCACGCTACCAGGGCTGAACACTGAAGCTTTCTTT,CATLPGLNTEAFF
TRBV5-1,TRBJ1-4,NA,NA,TGCGCCAGCAGCCCCGCACAGTTTAATGAAAAACTGTTTTTT,CASSPAQFNEKLFF
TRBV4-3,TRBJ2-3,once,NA,TGCGCCAGCAGCCAGCCCCCTAGCGGACAGAGCACAGATACGCAGTATTTT,CASSQPPSGQSTDTQYF
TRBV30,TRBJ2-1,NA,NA,TGTGCCTGTAGAGGGGGGAAGGTTGAGCAGTTCTTC,CACRGGKVEQFF
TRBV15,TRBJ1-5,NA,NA,TGTGCCACCAGCGCCGGCAGGGTGTTCAATCAGCCCCAGCATTTT,CATSAGRVFNQPQHF
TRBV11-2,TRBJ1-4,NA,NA,TGTGCCAGCAGCTTAGGACAAGCTAAAGAAAAACTGTTTTTT,CASSLGQAKEKLFF
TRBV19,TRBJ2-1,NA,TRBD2,TGTGCCAGTAGTGTAGCGGGAGGGGTCAATGAGCAGTTCTTC,CASSVAGGVNEQFF
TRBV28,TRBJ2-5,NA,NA,TGTGCCAGCAGTTTGCCCGGGGGCTTTGGGACCCAGTACTTC,CASSLPGGFGTQYF
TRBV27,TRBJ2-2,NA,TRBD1,TGTGCCAGCAGTCCGCAGAACAGGGGGCGCACCGGGGAGCTGTTTTTT,CASSPQNRGRTGELFF
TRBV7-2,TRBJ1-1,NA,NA,TGTGCCAGCAGCCAGTACAGGAACACTGAAGCTTTCTTT,CASSQYRNTEAFF
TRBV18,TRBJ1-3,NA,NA,TGTGCCAGCTCACCCAATCTGGCCAGCTCTGGAAACACCATATATTTT,CASSPNLASSGNTIYF
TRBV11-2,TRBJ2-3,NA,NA,TGTGCCAGCAGCCGCCGAGGGGCGGATTACACAGATACGCAGTATTTT,CASSRRGADYTDTQYF
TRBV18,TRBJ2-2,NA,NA,TGTGCCAGCTCCCGGGAAGGGCCCGGCACCGGGGAGCTGTTTTTT,CASSREGPGTGELFF
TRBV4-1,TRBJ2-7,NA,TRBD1,TGCGCCAGCAGCCAAGGACCGGGACAGGTGGCCCTCGAGCAGTACTTC,CASSQGPGQVALEQYF
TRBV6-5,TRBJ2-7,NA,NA,TGTGCCAGCAGTTACCATGGGGACGAGCAGTACTTC,CASSYHGDEQYF
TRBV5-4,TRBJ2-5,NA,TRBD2,TGTGCCAGCAGCTCCACTAGCGGAGAGACCCAGTACTTC,CASSSTSGETQYF
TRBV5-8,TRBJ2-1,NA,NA,TGTGCCAGAATCCGGGACACCTCCTACAATGAGCAGTTCTTC,CARIRDTSYNEQFF
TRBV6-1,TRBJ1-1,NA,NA,TGTGCCAGCAGTAAACAGGTAGGGGACACTGAAGCTTTCTTT,CASSKQVGDTEAFF
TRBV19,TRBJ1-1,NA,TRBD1,TGTGCCAGTACCCCAGGGGGGGTCGGAACTGAAGCTTTCTTT,CASTPGGVGTEAFF
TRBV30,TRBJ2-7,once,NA,TGTGCCTGGATTGACAGCTACGAGCAGTACTTC,CAWIDSYEQYF
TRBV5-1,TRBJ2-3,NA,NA,TGCGCCAGCAGCTTGGCTGGGTCCACAGATACGCAGTATTTT,CASSLAGSTDTQYF
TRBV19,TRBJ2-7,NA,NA,TGTGCCAGTACTCCGGGACCGCTCTACGAGCAGTACTTC,CASTPGPLYEQYF
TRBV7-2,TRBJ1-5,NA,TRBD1,TGTGCCAGCAGCTCCCGGACAGGAAATCAGCCCCAGCATTTT,CASSSRTGNQPQHF
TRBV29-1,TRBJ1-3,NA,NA,TGCAGCGTTGAGAGGGACCTCGGAAACACCATATATTTT,CSVERDLGNTIYF
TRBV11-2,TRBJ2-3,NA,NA,TGTGCCAGCAGCTTTGGACAGCCCACAGATACGCAGTATTTT,CASSFGQPTDTQYF
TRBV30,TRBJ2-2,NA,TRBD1,TGTGCCTGGAGTGTAAGGGGGGACAGGGCGACCACCGGGGAGCTGTTTTTT,CAWSVRGDRATTGELFF
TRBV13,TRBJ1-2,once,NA,TGTGCCAGCAGCCCCCCTGACAGATATGGCTACACCTTC,CASSPPDRYGYTF
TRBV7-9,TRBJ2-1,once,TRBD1,TGTGCCAGCAGCCGACAGGGTGAGCAGTTCTTC,CASSRQGEQFF
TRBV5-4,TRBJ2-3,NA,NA,TGTGCCAGCAGCTTTGGAGTCATCACAGATACGCAGTATTTT,CASSFGVITDTQYF
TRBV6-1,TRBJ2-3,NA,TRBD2,TGTGCCAGCAGTACGACTAGCCAGAGCACAGATACGCAGTATTTT,CASSTTSQSTDTQYF
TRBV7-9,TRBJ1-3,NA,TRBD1,TGTGCCAGCAGCAATACAGACAGGGGTGGAAACACCATATATTTT,CASSNTDRGGNTIYF
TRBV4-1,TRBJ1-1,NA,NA,TGCGCCAGCAGCCAAGATAATGGGCGACCTGAAGCTTTCTTT,CASSQDNGRPEAFF
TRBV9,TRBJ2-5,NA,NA,TGTGCCAGCAGCGTAGCTTATGGGGCAGAAGAGACCCAGTACTTC,CASSVAYGAEETQYF
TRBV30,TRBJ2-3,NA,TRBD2,TGTGCCTGGAGTCCCCGAATCGTTACTAGCGCCACAGATACGCAGTATTTT,CAWSPRIVTSATDTQYF
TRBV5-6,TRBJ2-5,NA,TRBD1,TGTGCCAGCAGCCCGTGGGACAGGCAGGAGACCCAGTACTTC,CASSPWDRQETQYF
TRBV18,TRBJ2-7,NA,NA,TGTGCCAGCTCACCACCGACAGAAAGGGCCTACGAGCAGTACTTC,CASSPPTERAYEQYF
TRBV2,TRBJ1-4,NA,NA,TGTGCCAGCAAAGGAAGGCCTTGGAGAGGTGAAAAACTGTTTTTT,CASKGRPWRGEKLFF
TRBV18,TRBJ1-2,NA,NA,TGTGCCAGCTCACTAAGCCGGGGCGCTTCCAACTATGGCTACACCTTC,CASSLSRGASNYGYTF
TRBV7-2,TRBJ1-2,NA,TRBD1,TGTGCCAGCACCCCGGGACAGGAGAACTATGGCTACACCTTC,CASTPGQENYGYTF
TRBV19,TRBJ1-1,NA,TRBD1,TGTGCCAGTAGCGATCCGGTTGGGACAGGGGTAACTGAAGCTTTCTTT,CASSDPVGTGVTEAFF
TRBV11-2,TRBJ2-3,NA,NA,TGTGCCAGCAGCTTTAACAGGGAGGGGGGTGTCACAGATACGCAGTATTTT,CASSFNREGGVTDTQYF
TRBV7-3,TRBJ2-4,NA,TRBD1,TGTGCCAGCAGCCGAGGGGGCTCGGACATTCAGTACTTC,CASSRGGSDIQYF
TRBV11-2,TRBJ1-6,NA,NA,TGTGCCAGCAGCTTTAGGGGCGGGTTGAGTTCACCCCTCCACTTT,CASSFRGGLSSPLHF
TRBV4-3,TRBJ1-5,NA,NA,TGCGCCAGCAGCCAAGATACGGTGCCGGCACATCAGCCCCAGCATTTT,CASSQDTVPAHQPQHF
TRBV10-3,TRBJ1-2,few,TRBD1,TGTGCCATCAGCGACAGGGGGCCCGCCTATGGCTACACCTTC,CAISDRGPAYGYTF
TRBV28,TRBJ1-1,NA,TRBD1,TGTGCCAGCAGGTTACAGGGGGGCCGTTCCGCTGAAGCTTTCTTT,CASRLQGGRSAEAFF
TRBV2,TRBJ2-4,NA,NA,TGTGCCAGCAGCACAGGGTCTGTCGACATTCAGTACTTC,CASSTGSVDIQYF
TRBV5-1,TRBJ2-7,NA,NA,TGCGCCAGCAGCTCGGGTGGGACTCTCACGGGCGAGCAGTACTTC,CASSSGGTLTGEQYF